This T cell receptor beta chain was sequenced during a study of breast tumors, draining lymph nodes, adjacent tissues. Study-level results: The lymph node origin of tumor T cells was framed as consistent with a hypothesis, not demonstrated. The data were judged consistent with most tumor T cells coming from lymph node and expanding in tumor. Compared with basal-like, luminal-like tumors shared significantly more repertoire with nontumor tissue. Compared with lymph nodes, tumors were less diverse; compared with nontumor tissue, more.

TCRdb re-called the multiplex PCR reads through MiXCR, storing one row per CDR3 protein. In the table there are tens of thousands of distinct CDR3 sequences, approximately 64% of which are singletons. Germline values: CDR1 SNHLY, CDR2 FYNNEI. The germline V and J ends were trimmed by 6 bases and 1 base, with 19 bases remaining between them. The CDR3 has 16 amino acids. This clonotype is categorized as medium-sized. Antigen unknown. The sequenced sample consisted of tumor-adjacent breast tissue. The receptor was isolated from a female donor with breast cancer. Some clones in this sample may be carry-over from other donors' samples. This rearrangement joins TRBV2 to TRBJ2-7; possibly TRBD2 for D (6 bases). The CDR3 sequence: CASRAGLLWGSYEQYF. CDR3 DNA: TGTGCCAGCAGGGCGGGGCTTCTCTGGGGTTCCTACGAGCAGTACTTC.